The sequence of this T cell receptor beta chain was determined in a study of cytomegalovirus exposure and HLA in healthy donors. Study results and caveats: According to the study, around 180 TCR beta chains were cytomegalovirus-associated. Researchers had no immune exposure information except CMV serostatus available.

Researchers ran the PCR with 60 Vbeta and 13 Jbeta primers. Produced via immunoSEQ multiplex PCR; TCRdb's table is partial and in-frame only. The sample shows 90,000 to 100,000 clones, approximately 71% of them seen only once. Details on this clone: Its antigen is unknown.

This receptor was taken from a female donor in good health and CMV-seronegative. What was sequenced was PBMCs.

CDR3 sequence reads: CASSAYQKADTQYF. CDR3 nucleotide sequence: TGTGCCAGCAGCGCCTACCAAAAAGCCGATACGCAGTATTTT. The chain employs TRBV9 and TRBJ2-3; D gene ambiguous. The V gene's germline CDR1 is SGDLS and CDR2 YYNGEE. This CDR3 has 14 amino acids. V was trimmed by 3 bases and J by 6 bases, leaving 14 bases between them.